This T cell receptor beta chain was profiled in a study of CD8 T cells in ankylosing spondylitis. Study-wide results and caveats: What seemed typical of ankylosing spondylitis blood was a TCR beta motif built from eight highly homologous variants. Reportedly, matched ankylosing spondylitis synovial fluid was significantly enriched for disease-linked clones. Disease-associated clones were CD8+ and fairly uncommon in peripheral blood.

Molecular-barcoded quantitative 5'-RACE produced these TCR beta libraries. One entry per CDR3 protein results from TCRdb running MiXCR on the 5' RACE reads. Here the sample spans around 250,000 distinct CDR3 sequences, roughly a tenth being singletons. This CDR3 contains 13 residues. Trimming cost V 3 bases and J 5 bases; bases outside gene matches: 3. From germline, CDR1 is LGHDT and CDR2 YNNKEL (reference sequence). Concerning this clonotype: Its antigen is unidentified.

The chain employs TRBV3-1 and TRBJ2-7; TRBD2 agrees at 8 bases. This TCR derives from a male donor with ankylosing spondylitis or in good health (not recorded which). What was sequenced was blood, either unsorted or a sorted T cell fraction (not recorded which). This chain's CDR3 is CASSHGLAHEQYF. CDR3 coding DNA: TGTGCCAGCAGCCATGGACTAGCCCACGAGCAGTACTTC.